The next 23 T cell receptor beta chains were all read from a single sample in a study of T-cell memory formation after mild COVID-19. TCRdb passed the 5' RACE reads through MiXCR, listing each CDR3 protein once. The sample shows about 470,000 distinct CDR3 sequences, more than 20% of them seen only once. Sample: PBMCs or a T cell subset sorted from them (not recorded which). Source of these receptors: an adult woman who had mild COVID-19 (a few samples of this study predate the infection). Cell type and time point are not known.

The table lists this clonotype with a count of one. The rearrangement links TRBV12-3 or TRBV12-4 to TRBJ2-1; no definite D call. Trimming removed 6 bases at V and 12 bases at J, with 12 bases between. The CDR3 has 11 amino acids. The CDR3 nucleotides read TGTGCCAGCAGCCTGACAAATCGGCAGTTCTTC. Translated: CASSLTNRQFF.

The chain joins TRBV20-1 to TRBJ2-7; D is uncertain. The germline V gene encodes CDR1 DFQATT and CDR2 SNEGSKA (reference sequence). Trimming left V 3 bases short and J 1 base short, with 10 bases between. The CDR3 contains 13 residues. CDR3 sequence (DNA): TGCAGTGCTAGTCCCCGAGATTCCTACGAGCAGTACTTC. Translated: CSASPRDSYEQYF.

The rearrangement uses TRBV11-2 and TRBJ2-3; TRBD2 matches 10 bases. The V gene's germline CDR1 is SGHAT and CDR2 FQNNGV. This CDR3 spans 17 amino acids. V lost 4 bases, J lost 6 bases, and 13 bases stayed unmatched. The CDR3: CASSSPILAGNEDTQYF. CDR3 DNA: TGTGCCAGCAGCTCTCCCATACTAGCGGGGAATGAGGATACGCAGTATTTT.

This clonotype was observed a few times. The chain uses TRBV6-5 and TRBJ2-7, with a possible D match to TRBD1 (6 bases). Trimming removed 2 bases from V and 3 bases from J, with 17 bases in between. The germline gives CDR1 MNHEY, CDR2 SVGAGI. The CDR3 extends over 16 amino acids. This CDR3 reads CASSYPQGTQIYEQYF. CDR3 in DNA: TGTGCCAGCAGTTACCCTCAGGGGACCCAAATCTACGAGCAGTACTTC.

This clonotype was recorded a few times. The rearrangement links TRBV7-9 to TRBJ2-5, with D tentatively TRBD2 (5 bases). There are 13 residues in the CDR3. Germline-derived CDR1 and CDR2 are SEHNR and FQNEAQ (reference sequence). V lost 4 bases, J lost 14 bases, and 20 bases lay in between. CDR3 DNA sequence: TGTGCCAGCAGCTATGAGACCGAGGGTAACCGCTACTTC. It yields the protein CASSYETEGNRYF.

The gene calls are TRBV25-1 and TRBJ2-7; D unresolved. The V gene lost 1 base and the J gene lost 2 bases, with 9 bases spanning the gap. Germline lookup yields CDR1 MGHDK and CDR2 SYGVNS. The CDR3 loop spans 14 amino acids. The CDR3 region has the DNA TGTGCCAGCAGTGAATTAGGTTTTCCCTACGAGCAGTACTTC. This codes for CASSELGFPYEQYF.

In this sample, this clonotype turned up a few times. The J gene is TRBJ2-5, the V gene TRBV4-2; D not resolved. The CDR3 is made up of 16 amino acids. The V and J ends lost 1 base and 2 bases respectively, with 14 bases between them. Looked up from germline, CDR1 is LGHNA and CDR2 is YNFKEQ. The CDR3 loop reads CASSQGLRSTQETQYF. CDR3 nucleotides: TGTGCCAGCAGCCAAGGGTTGAGGAGTACACAAGAGACCCAGTACTTC.

This clonotype was counted ten times or more. The chain employs TRBV7-6 and TRBJ2-7; D is ambiguous. The CDR3 is 13 residues long. Trimming pared 2 bases from V and 2 bases from J, leaving 7 bases between. CDR1 is SGHVS, CDR2 FNYEAQ, per germline. The CDR3 sequence is CASSLTSTYEQYF. DNA of the CDR3: TGTGCCAGCAGCTTAACAAGTACCTACGAGCAGTACTTC.

This clonotype showed up just a few times. The rearrangement uses TRBV5-4 and TRBJ2-7; 11 nucleotides line up with TRBD2. V gave up 5 bases and J gave up 3 bases; unmatched junction bases: 7. The CDR3 spans 15 residues. The germline gives CDR1 SGHNT, CDR2 YYREEE (reference sequence). CDR3 DNA: TGTGCCAGCAGGACCGGGACTAGCGGACTCTACGAGCAGTACTTC. Encoded protein: CASRTGTSGLYEQYF.

About this clonotype itself: An end of the junction does not agree with germline; a read error may underlie this. The V call is TRBV5-1, the J call TRBJ2-3, with D unresolved. CDR3 length: 13 residues. CDR1 is SGHRS and CDR2 is YFSETQ in the germline V gene. In nucleotides, the CDR3 is TGCGCCAGCAGCCCCCAGGTAGGAGATACGAAGTATTTT. It is translated as CASSPQVGDTKYF.

The rearrangement uses TRBV28 and TRBJ2-7, with 9 bases identical to TRBD1. Germline trimming cut 6 bases from V and 0 bases from J; bases unmatched to any gene: 9. The germline V gene encodes CDR1 MDHEN and CDR2 SYDVKM. The CDR3 covers 16 residues. The CDR3 DNA follows: TGTGCCAGCAGACGGACCGGGACAGGGCACTCCTACGAGCAGTACTTC. As protein: CASRRTGTGHSYEQYF.

This chain connects TRBV20-1 to TRBJ2-7, with a weak D call TRBD2 (6 bases). Germline V gene lookup returns CDR1 DFQATT and CDR2 SNEGSKA (reference sequence). The CDR3 has 12 amino acids. The ends were cut back, 6 bases at V and 3 bases at J, with 12 bases in the middle. The CDR3 bases are TGCAGTGCGTCGGGAGCGGGCTACGAGCAGTACTTC. This gives the protein CSASGAGYEQYF.

The chain carries TRBV7-2 and TRBJ2-1, with D perhaps given as TRBD1 or TRBD2 (5 bases each). Trimming removed 3 bases at V and 12 bases at J, with 21 bases between. Germline lookup yields CDR1 SGHTA and CDR2 FQGNSA. The CDR3 is 15 residues long. CDR3 protein: CASSFGAPLPGTQFF. Written as DNA, the CDR3 is TGTGCCAGCAGCTTCGGGGCACCCCTCCCGGGGACGCAGTTCTTC.

This clonotype has just a few counts. This chain's CDR3 is CATSGQRTDTQYF. The CDR3 region has the DNA TGTGCCACCAGCGGTCAGCGCACAGATACGCAGTATTTT. V is TRBV6-2 or TRBV6-3 and J is TRBJ2-3, with D possibly matching TRBD2 (5 bases). V dropped 10 bases and J dropped 1 base, with 12 bases sitting between them. Germline lookup yields CDR1 MNHEY and CDR2 SVGEGT. This CDR3 contains 13 residues.

This chain connects TRBV4-2 to TRBJ1-1, with TRBD1 as a possible D gene (5 bases). V dropped 0 bases and J dropped 0 bases, with 17 bases sitting between them. CDR3 length: 18 residues. CDR1 LGHNA and CDR2 YNFKEQ come from the germline V gene. The CDR3 is CASSQDGTVTAMNTEAFF. The CDR3 coding sequence is TGTGCCAGCAGCCAAGATGGGACGGTGACAGCCATGAACACTGAAGCTTTCTTT.

V usage is TRBV4-2 and J usage is TRBJ2-3, with TRBD1 identical over 10 bases. V shed 1 base, J shed 5 bases, and the junction held 3 bases outside the gene matches. The CDR3 has 15 residues. Germline V gene sequence: CDR1 LGHNA, CDR2 YNFKEQ. CDR3 DNA sequence: TGTGCCAGCAGCCAAGGGGACAGGGGTAAAGATACGCAGTATTTT. Translation gives CASSQGDRGKDTQYF.

This clonotype was counted a single time. V usage is TRBV9 and J usage is TRBJ2-3; 7 positions match TRBD2. This CDR3 region has 17 residues. V shed 3 bases and J 2 bases; nucleotides not matched to a gene: 12. The germline gives CDR1 SGDLS, CDR2 YYNGEE. The CDR3 reads CASSGRASGVTTDTQYF. Written as DNA, the CDR3 is TGTGCCAGCAGCGGGAGGGCCAGCGGGGTGACCACAGATACGCAGTATTTT.

This clonotype was seen a few times. This chain links TRBV5-1 with TRBJ2-2; possibly TRBD1 for D (6 bases). CDR3 size: 15 residues. Germline V gene lookup returns CDR1 SGHRS and CDR2 YFSETQ. Deletions cut 0 bases from V and 5 bases from J, with 11 bases between. CDR3 nucleotides: TGCGCCAGCAGCTTGGCAGGGGTGGAGACCGGGGAGCTGTTTTTT. Translated: CASSLAGVETGELFF.

This clonotype was detected a few times. The chain employs TRBV4-2 and TRBJ2-5; 9 bases line up with TRBD2. CDR1 is LGHNA and CDR2 is YNFKEQ in the germline V gene. V lost 3 bases, J lost 5 bases, and 13 bases stayed unmatched. This CDR3 spans 17 amino acids. The CDR3 loop reads CASSQSSGTLGGETQYF. The CDR3 DNA follows: TGTGCCAGCAGCCAGTCTAGCGGGACATTAGGGGGGGAGACCCAGTACTTC.

This clonotype was observed a handful of times. This chain uses TRBV25-1 with TRBJ2-2; the D call may be TRBD1 or TRBD2 (6 bases each). Per germline, CDR1 MGHDK and CDR2 SYGVNS. There are 16 residues in the CDR3. The germline V and J ends were trimmed by 4 bases and 1 base, with 13 bases remaining between them. DNA of the CDR3: TGTGCCAGCAGTGGGGGGGCCGAGAGGAACACCGGGGAGCTGTTTTTT. Amino acid sequence: CASSGGAERNTGELFF. The entire variable domain, with the rest obtained from reference TRBV25-1 and TRBJ2-2, is as follows: EADIYQTPRYLVIGTGKKITLECSQTMGHDKMYWYQQDPGMELHLIHYSYGVNSTEKGDLSSESTVSRIRTEHFPLTLESARPSHTSQYLCASSGGAERNTGELFFGEGSRLTVL.

V is TRBV25-1 and J is TRBJ2-2, with TRBD1 matching 12 bases. This CDR3 is 15 amino acids long. Germline V gene data show CDR1 as MGHDK and CDR2 as SYGVNS. V gave up 10 bases and J gave up 7 bases; unmatched junction bases: 10. The CDR3 region has the DNA TGTGCCAACCTGACCGGGACAGGGGGCATCGGGGAGCTGTTTTTT. Protein: CANLTGTGGIGELFF.

V gene TRBV14 combines with J gene TRBJ2-7, with D possibly being TRBD2 (6 bases). Germline V gene data show CDR1 as SGHDN and CDR2 as FVKESK. Trimming shortened V by 8 bases and J by 4 bases, and 9 bases separated the two germline ends. The CDR3 sequence is 11 residues long. The CDR3 loop is CASGDWYEQYF. In DNA, the CDR3 is TGTGCCAGCGGGGACTGGTACGAGCAGTACTTC.

This clonotype has only a few counts. V gene TRBV27 combines with J gene TRBJ2-2, with 10 bases fitting TRBD2. The J segment lost 6 bases and the V segment lost 6 bases, leaving 7 bases of the junction unmatched. CDR1 and CDR2 from the germline V gene are MNHEY and SMNVEV (reference sequence). The CDR3 contains 15 residues. The CDR3 nucleotides are TGTGCCAGCAGCTTTGGAACTAGCGGGGCCGGGGAGCTGTTTTTT. Its protein is CASSFGTSGAGELFF.